This T cell receptor beta chain was identified during a study of blood T cells in healthy people across ages. The ends lost 5 bases at V and 4 bases at J; junction bases unmatched: 4. Germline CDR1 is LGHDT and CDR2 is YNNKEL (reference sequence). The CDR3 runs to 13 residues. Sample-barcoded 5' priming and a J-beta primer mix drove a second PCR of about 6 to 12 cycles. TCRdb analysed the 5' RACE reads with MiXCR anew, one entry per CDR3 protein. The sample gives about 1.5 million distinct CDR3 sequences, approximately 42% of which show up once; 7.9% is in the top ten. This clonotype was seen more than once but under ten times.

Sequencing input: blood. The chain combines TRBV3-1 with TRBJ2-5; 7 bases line up with TRBD2. This sequence originates from a woman younger than 35 in good health. The CDR3, as DNA: TGTGCCAGCAGCTCCGGGACTATAGAGACCCAGTACTTC. This translates into CASSSGTIETQYF.